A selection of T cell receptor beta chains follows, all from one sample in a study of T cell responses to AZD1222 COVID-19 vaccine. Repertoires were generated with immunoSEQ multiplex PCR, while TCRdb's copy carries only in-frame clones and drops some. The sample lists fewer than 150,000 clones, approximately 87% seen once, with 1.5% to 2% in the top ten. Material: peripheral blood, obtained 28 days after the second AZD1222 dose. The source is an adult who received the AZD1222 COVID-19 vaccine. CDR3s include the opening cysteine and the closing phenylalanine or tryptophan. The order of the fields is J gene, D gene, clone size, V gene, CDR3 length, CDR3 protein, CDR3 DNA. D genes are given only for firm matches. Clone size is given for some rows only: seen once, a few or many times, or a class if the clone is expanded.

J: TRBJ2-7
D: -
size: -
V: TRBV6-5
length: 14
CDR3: CASSYGQDAYEQYF
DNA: TGTGCCAGCAGTTACGGGCAGGACGCCTACGAGCAGTACTTC

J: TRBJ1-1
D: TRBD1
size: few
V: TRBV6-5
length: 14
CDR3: CASSPDRVSTEAFF
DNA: TGTGCCAGCAGTCCGGACAGGGTCAGCACTGAAGCTTTCTTT

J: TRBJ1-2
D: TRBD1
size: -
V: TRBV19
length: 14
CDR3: CASSPGQGNYGYTF
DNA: TGTGCCAGTAGTCCGGGACAGGGAAACTATGGCTACACCTTC

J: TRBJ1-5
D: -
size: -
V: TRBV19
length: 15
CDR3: CASSTGQWADQPQHF
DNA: TGTGCCAGTAGTACGGGACAATGGGCGGATCAGCCCCAGCATTTT

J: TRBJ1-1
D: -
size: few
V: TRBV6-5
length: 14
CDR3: CASRITDFSTEAFF
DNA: TGTGCCAGCAGGATAACGGACTTCTCCACTGAAGCTTTCTTT

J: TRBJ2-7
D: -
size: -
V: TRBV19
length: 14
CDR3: CASSPGPWMYEQYF
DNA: TGTGCCAGTAGCCCGGGACCTTGGATGTACGAGCAGTACTTC

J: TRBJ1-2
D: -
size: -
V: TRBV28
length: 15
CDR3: CASSGGNRLGYGYTF
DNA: TGTGCCAGCAGTGGTGGGAACAGGTTAGGCTATGGCTACACCTTC

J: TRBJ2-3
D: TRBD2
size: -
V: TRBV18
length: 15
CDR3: CASRGDFARTDTQYF
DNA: TGTGCCAGCCGGGGGGACTTCGCACGCACAGATACGCAGTATTTT

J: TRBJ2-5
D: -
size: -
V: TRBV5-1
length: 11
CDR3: CASSLFDLQYF
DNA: TGCGCCAGCAGCTTGTTTGACCTCCAGTACTTC

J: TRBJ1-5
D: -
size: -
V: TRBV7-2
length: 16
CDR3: CASSFSGQNRNQPQHF
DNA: TGTGCCAGCAGCTTTTCAGGACAGAACCGCAATCAGCCCCAGCATTTT

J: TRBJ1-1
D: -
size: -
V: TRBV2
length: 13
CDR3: CASSPRGNTEAFF
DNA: TGTGCCAGCAGTCCCCGAGGGAACACTGAAGCTTTCTTT

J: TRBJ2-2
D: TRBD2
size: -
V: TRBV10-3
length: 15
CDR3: CAISEWRESTGELFF
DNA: TGTGCCATCAGTGAGTGGCGGGAGAGCACCGGGGAGCTGTTTTTT

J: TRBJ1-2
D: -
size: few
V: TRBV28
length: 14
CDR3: CASSPRGELYGYTF
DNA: TGTGCCAGCAGTCCCCGCGGAGAACTCTATGGCTACACCTTC

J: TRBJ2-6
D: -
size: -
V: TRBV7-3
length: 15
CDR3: CASSLTVSGANVLTF
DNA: TGTGCCAGCAGTTTGACAGTCTCTGGGGCCAACGTCCTGACTTTC

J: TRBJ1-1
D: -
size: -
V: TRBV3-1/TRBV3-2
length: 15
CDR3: CASSQEEVMNTEAFF
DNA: TGTGCCAGCAGCCAAGAAGAGGTTATGAACACTGAAGCTTTCTTT

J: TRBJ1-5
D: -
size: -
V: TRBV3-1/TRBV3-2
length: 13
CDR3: CASSQQDNQPQHF
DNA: TGTGCCAGCAGCCAACAGGACAATCAGCCCCAGCATTTT

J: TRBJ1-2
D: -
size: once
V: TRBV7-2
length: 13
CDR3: CASSPSGNYGYTF
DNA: TGTGCCAGCAGCCCCTCGGGAAACTATGGCTACACCTTC

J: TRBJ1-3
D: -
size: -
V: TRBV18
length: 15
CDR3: CASSPGHDSGNTIYF
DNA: TGTGCCAGCTCACCGGGACATGACTCTGGAAACACCATATATTTT

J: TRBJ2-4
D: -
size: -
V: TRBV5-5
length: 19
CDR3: CASSFTPGGVGVAKNIQYF
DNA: TGTGCCAGCAGCTTCACCCCTGGGGGAGTTGGGGTAGCCAAAAACATTCAGTACTTC

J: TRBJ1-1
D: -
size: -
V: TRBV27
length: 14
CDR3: CASSVLGELTEAFF
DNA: TGTGCCAGCAGCGTTCTGGGGGAATTGACTGAAGCTTTCTTT

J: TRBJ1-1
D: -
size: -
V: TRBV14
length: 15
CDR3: CASSQARGGNTEAFF
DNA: TGTGCCAGCAGCCAAGCACGGGGCGGGAACACTGAAGCTTTCTTT

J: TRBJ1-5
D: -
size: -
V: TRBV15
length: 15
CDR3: CATSRDLTVNQPQHF
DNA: TGTGCCACCAGCAGAGATCTCACAGTCAATCAGCCCCAGCATTTT

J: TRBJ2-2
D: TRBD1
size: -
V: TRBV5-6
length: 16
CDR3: CASSFRGTANTGELFF
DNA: TGTGCCAGCAGCTTCAGGGGGACGGCCAACACCGGGGAGCTGTTTTTT

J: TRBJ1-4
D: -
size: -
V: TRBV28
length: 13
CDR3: CASLGGADEKLFF
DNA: TGTGCCAGCCTGGGGGGGGCGGATGAAAAACTGTTTTTT

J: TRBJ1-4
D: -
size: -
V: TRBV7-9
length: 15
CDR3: CASCPGSTTNEKLFF
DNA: TGTGCCAGCTGCCCCGGGAGTACAACTAATGAAAAACTGTTTTTT

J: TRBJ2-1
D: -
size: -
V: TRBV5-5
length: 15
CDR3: CASSLVAAYIDEQFF
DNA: TGTGCCAGCAGCTTGGTTGCAGCCTATATCGATGAGCAGTTCTTC

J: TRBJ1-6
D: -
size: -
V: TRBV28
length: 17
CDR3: CASSFHPRGRGGSPLHF
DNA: TGTGCCAGCAGTTTCCATCCCCGGGGGCGAGGGGGATCACCCCTCCACTTT

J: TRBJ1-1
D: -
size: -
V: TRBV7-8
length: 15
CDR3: CASSLGARGYTEAFF
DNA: TGTGCCAGCAGCTTAGGGGCCCGCGGGTACACTGAAGCTTTCTTT

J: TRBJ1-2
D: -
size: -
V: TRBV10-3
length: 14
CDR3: CASTGGRQNYGYTF
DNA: TGTGCCAGCACAGGAGGCAGGCAAAACTATGGCTACACCTTC

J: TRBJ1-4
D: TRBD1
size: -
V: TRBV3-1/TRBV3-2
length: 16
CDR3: CASSRPGGAGHEKLFF
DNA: TGTGCCAGCAGCCGGCCAGGGGGCGCAGGTCATGAAAAACTGTTTTTT

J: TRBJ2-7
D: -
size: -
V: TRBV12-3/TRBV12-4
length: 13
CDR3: CASSLQPSYEQYF
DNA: TGTGCCAGCAGTTTACAGCCTTCATACGAGCAGTACTTC

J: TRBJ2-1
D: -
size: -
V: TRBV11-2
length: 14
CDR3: CASSLGFAGFEQFF
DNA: TGTGCCAGCAGCTTAGGTTTTGCGGGTTTTGAGCAGTTCTTC

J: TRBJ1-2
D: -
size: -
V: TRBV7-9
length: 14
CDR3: CASSLVGDPYGYTF
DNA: TGTGCCAGCAGCCTCGTAGGGGACCCATATGGCTACACCTTC

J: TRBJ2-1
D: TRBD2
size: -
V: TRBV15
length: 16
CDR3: CATRMGAGGNYNEQFF
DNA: TGTGCCACCAGGATGGGAGCGGGAGGGAATTACAATGAGCAGTTCTTC